The T cell receptor (beta chain) described here comes from a study of response to subunit inactivated influenza vaccine. There are a few counts of this clonotype. Antigen: not known. Trimming pared 1 base from V and 7 bases from J, leaving 8 bases between. The CDR3 runs 14 residues. Germline V gives CDR1 SGHAT, CDR2 FQNNGV. Study-level results: The authors offered the suggestion that each seasonal influenza vaccination recruits few new T cells.

TCRdb re-derived calls from the RT-PCR reads in MiXCR, one entry per CDR3 protein. The sample records around 500,000 distinct CDR3 sequences, approximately 11% being singletons. The sequencing used PBMCs from blood, collected roughly 47 days after vaccination. The rearrangement uses TRBV11-2 and TRBJ1-6; D is undetermined. The sequence was collected from a man between 45 and 60 years old who received an inactivated influenza vaccine. This chain's CDR3 is CASSLAHTNSPLHF. The CDR3 DNA reads TGTGCCAGCAGCTTAGCCCACACGAATTCACCCCTCCACTTT.